This T cell receptor (beta chain) appears in the sequencing data of a study of T cells in Graves' hyperthyroidism and ophthalmopathy. Study results and limitations: Patients with ophthalmopathy were separated from those with stable hyperthyroidism by a 13 V-J model.

Amplified TCR beta CDR3 regions came from RNA transcripts. An initial round of RT-PCR targeting the TCR CDR3 relied on the HTBI primer set. TCRdb ran MiXCR on the multiplex PCR reads and lists one entry per CDR3 protein. The data hold about 380,000 distinct CDR3 sequences, with about 13% observed a single time. Investigators excluded patients with uncontrolled infection, other autoimmune disease, pregnancy or lactation. Germline CDR1 is MNHNS and CDR2 is SASEGT. The CDR3 totals 15 residues. The V gene lost 6 bases and the J gene lost 7 bases, with 22 bases spanning the gap. This clonotype was counted many times. What it recognizes is unknown.

The chain employs TRBV6-1 and TRBJ2-7; D assignment may be TRBD1 or TRBD2 (5 bases each). The specimen was blood. The TCR originated in a man younger than 45 with Graves' hyperthyroidism that later progressed to Graves' ophthalmopathy. CDR3 coding DNA: TGTGCCAGCAGCCCTAGATGGGACGGCTCGGGGGAGCAGTACTTC. Translation gives CASSPRWDGSGEQYF.